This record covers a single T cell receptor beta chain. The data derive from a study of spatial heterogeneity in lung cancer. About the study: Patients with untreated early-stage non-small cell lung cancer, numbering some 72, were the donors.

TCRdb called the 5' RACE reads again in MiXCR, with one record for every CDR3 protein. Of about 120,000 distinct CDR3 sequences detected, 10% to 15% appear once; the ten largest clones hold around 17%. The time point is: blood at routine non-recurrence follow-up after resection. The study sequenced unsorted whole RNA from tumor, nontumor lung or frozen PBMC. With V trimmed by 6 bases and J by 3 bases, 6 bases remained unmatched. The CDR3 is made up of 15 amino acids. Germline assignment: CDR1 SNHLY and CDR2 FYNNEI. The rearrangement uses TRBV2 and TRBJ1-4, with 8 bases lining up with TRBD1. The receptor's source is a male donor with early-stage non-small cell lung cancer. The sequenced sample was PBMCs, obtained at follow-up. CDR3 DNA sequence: TGTGCCAGCAGAATTAGACAGGGGCCTAATGAAAAACTGTTTTTT. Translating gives CASRIRQGPNEKLFF.